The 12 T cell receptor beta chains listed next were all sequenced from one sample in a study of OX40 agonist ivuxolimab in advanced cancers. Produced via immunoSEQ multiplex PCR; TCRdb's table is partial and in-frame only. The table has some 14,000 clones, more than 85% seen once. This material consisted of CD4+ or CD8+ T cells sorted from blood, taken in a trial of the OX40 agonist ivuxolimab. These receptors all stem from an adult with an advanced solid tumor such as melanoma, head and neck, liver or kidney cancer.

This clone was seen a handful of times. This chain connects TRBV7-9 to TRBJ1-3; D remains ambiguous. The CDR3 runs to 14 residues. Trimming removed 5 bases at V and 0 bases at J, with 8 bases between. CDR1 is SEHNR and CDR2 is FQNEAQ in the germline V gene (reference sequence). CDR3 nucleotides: TGTGCCAGCAGCCCCGACATCTCTGGAAACACCATATATTTT. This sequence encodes CASSPDISGNTIYF. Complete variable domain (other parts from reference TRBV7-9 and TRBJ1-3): DTGVSQNPRHKITKRGQNVTFRCDPISEHNRLYWYRQTLGQGPEFLTYFQNEAQLEKSRLLSDRFSAERPKGSFSTLEIQRTEQGDSAMYLCASSPDISGNTIYFGEGSWLTVV.

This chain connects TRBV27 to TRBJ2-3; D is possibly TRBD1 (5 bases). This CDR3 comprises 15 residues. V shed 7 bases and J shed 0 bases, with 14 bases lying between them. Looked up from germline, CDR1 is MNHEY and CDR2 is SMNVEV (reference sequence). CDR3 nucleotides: TGTGCCAGCACCCCGACAGATTATAGCACAGATACGCAGTATTTT. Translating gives CASTPTDYSTDTQYF.

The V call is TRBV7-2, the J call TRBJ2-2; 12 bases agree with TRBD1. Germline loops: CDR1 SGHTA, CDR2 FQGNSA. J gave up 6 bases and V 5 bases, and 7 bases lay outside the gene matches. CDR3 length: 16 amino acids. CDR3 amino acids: CASSGTGTGGAGELFF. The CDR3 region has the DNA TGTGCCAGCAGCGGAACCGGGACAGGGGGCGCCGGGGAGCTGTTTTTT.

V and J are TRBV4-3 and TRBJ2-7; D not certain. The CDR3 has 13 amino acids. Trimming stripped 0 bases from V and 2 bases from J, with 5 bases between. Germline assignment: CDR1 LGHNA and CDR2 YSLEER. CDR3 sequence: CASSQDAAYEQYF. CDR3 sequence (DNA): TGCGCCAGCAGCCAAGATGCTGCCTACGAGCAGTACTTC.

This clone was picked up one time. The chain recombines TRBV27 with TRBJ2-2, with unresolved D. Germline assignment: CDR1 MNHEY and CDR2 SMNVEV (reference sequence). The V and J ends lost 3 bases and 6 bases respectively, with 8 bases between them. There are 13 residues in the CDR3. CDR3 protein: CASSLGRPGELFF. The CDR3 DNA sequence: TGTGCCAGCAGTTTGGGCCGGCCCGGGGAGCTGTTTTTT.

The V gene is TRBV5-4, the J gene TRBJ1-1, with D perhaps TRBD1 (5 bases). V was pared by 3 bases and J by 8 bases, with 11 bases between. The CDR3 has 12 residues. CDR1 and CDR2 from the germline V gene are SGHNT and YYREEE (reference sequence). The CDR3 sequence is CASSSSGTEAFF. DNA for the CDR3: TGTGCCAGCAGCTCTTCAGGGACCGAAGCTTTCTTT.

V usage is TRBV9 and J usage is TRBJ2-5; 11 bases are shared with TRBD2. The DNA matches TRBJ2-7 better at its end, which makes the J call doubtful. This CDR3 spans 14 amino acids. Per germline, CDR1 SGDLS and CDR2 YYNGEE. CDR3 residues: CASSVSGGAHEQYF. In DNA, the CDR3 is TGTGCCAGCAGCGTTAGCGGGGGGGCCCACGAGCAGTACTTC.

The CDR3 spells CASSFYSFPYEQYF. As DNA, the CDR3 is TGTGCCAGCAGCTTTTACTCCTTCCCCTACGAGCAGTACTTC. V gene TRBV11-3 combines with J gene TRBJ2-7; no reliable D call. The V gene's germline CDR1 is SGHNT and CDR2 YENEEA. Deletions cut 3 bases from V and 2 bases from J, with 11 bases between. CDR3 length: 14 residues.

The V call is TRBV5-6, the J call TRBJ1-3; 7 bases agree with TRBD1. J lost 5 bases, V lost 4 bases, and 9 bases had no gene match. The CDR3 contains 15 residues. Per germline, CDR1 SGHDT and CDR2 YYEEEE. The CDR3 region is CASSPSGTVRNTIYF. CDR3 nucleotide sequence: TGTGCCAGCAGCCCCTCCGGGACAGTTAGAAACACCATATATTTT.

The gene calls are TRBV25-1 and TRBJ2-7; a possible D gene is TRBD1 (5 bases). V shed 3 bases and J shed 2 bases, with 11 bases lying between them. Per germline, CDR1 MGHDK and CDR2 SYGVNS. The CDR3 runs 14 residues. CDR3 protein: CASSDSGYTYEQYF. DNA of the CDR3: TGTGCCAGCAGTGATTCAGGGTATACCTACGAGCAGTACTTC.

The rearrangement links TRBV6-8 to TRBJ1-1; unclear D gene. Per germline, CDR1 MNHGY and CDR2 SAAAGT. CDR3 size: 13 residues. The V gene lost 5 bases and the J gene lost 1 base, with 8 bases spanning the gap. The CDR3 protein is CASSESENTEAFF. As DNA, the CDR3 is TGTGCCAGCAGTGAAAGCGAGAACACTGAAGCTTTCTTT.

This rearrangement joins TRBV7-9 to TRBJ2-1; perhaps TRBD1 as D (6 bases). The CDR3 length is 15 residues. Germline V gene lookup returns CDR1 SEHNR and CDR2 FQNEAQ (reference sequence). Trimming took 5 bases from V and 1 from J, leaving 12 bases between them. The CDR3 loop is CASSETDSSYNEQFF. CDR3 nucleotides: TGTGCCAGCAGCGAAACGGACAGTTCCTACAATGAGCAGTTCTTC.